These T cell receptor beta chains were read from a single sample in a study of control samples from healthy donors and cancer patients. The assay was immunoSEQ multiplex PCR, and TCRdb's table has in-frame clones only and misses some. The profile shows 130,000 or so clones, approximately 90% of them singletons. The source material was blood. Source of these receptors: a man in his fifties or sixties in good health. CDR3s include the opening cysteine and the closing phenylalanine or tryptophan. Fields, in order: J gene, D gene, clone size, V gene, CDR3 DNA, CDR3 protein. A D gene is named only where the DNA matches it firmly. For some rows the clone size is stated as once, few or many, or as a class when expanded; others skip it.

TRBJ1-5	-	-	TRBV7-8	TGTGCCAGCAGCAGTATGACCGGATGGGGCAATCAGCCCCAGCATTTT	CASSSMTGWGNQPQHF
TRBJ2-3	TRBD1	-	TRBV7-2	TGTGCCAGCAGCTTACGGGTGTGGACAGGGGTGGCAGATACGCAGTATTTT	CASSLRVWTGVADTQYF
TRBJ1-4	-	-	TRBV11-2	TGTGCCAGCAGCTTGGCGACCCGGGGCGGTGAAAAACTGTTTTTT	CASSLATRGGEKLFF
TRBJ2-5	-	once	TRBV3-1/TRBV3-2	TGTGCCAGCATGTACGCAGGCACCCAAGAGACCCAGTACTTC	CASMYAGTQETQYF
TRBJ2-5	-	-	TRBV2	TGTGCCAGCAGGCTACGCGAGACCCAGTACTTC	CASRLRETQYF
TRBJ1-1	-	-	TRBV4-1	TGCGCCAGCAGCCAAGATTGGGGGGCGGACACTGAAGCTTTCTTT	CASSQDWGADTEAFF
TRBJ2-6	-	-	TRBV18	TGTGCCAGCTCACCGGCAGCCTCTGGGGCCAACGTCCTGACTTTC	CASSPAASGANVLTF
TRBJ2-2	-	-	TRBV15	TGTGCCACCAGCAGAGATCTCCGAAGGGACGACGCGAACACCGGGGAGCTGTTTTTT	CATSRDLRRDDANTGELFF
TRBJ1-2	-	-	TRBV28	TGTGCCAGCAGAAGTTCGGGACCGGTTAACTATGGCTACACCTTC	CASRSSGPVNYGYTF
TRBJ2-1	TRBD1	-	TRBV7-9	TGTGCCAGCAGCTCCCGGGACAGGGTGAATGAGCAGTTCTTC	CASSSRDRVNEQFF